Each of the 24 T cell receptor beta chains below was sequenced from the same sample in a study of long-term antiretroviral therapy in people with HIV. Sequencing relied on immunoSEQ assay v3.0, run at survey level. Sequenced by immunoSEQ multiplex PCR; TCRdb stores in-frame clones only, minus some. This table holds 30,000 to 40,000 clones, roughly nine tenths found once. Source: unsorted PBMCs, taken 1.1 years after starting antiretroviral therapy. These receptors all come from a man aged 18 to 35 with HIV.

The rearrangement uses TRBV23-1 and TRBJ1-5, with D uncertain. TRBV23-1 is assigned to the ORF class and has an uncertain function. Between the trimmed V and J ends, which lost 4 bases and 4 bases, there was a span of 20 bases. The CDR3 has 17 amino acids. CDR3: CASSPDRQSVLNQPQHF. As DNA, the CDR3 is TGCGCCAGCAGTCCGGACCGGCAGTCAGTTCTTAATCAGCCCCAGCATTTT.

The rearrangement uses TRBV29-1 and TRBJ2-1, with 9 bases that match TRBD2. This CDR3 comprises 15 residues. Germline CDR1 reads SQVTM; CDR2 reads ANQGSEA. J lost 9 bases, V lost 2 bases, and 11 bases had no gene match. Here the CDR3 DNA reads TGCAGCGTTGAATCGTGGCGGGAGGGCCGCGGTGAGCAGTTCTTC. Translated: CSVESWREGRGEQFF.

This clone has a single count. The CDR3 sequence: CASSLLTGQETQYF. The CDR3 coding sequence is TGTGCCAGCAGCTTACTGACCGGACAAGAGACCCAGTACTTC. The chain is built from TRBV7-8 and TRBJ2-5; no definite D call. Looked up from germline, CDR1 is SGHVS and CDR2 is FQNEAQ. Trimming took 2 bases from V and 2 from J, leaving 9 bases between them. CDR3 length equals 14 residues.

This clone turned up a few times. The CDR3 sequence is CASSSLTGGGNTIYF. In nucleotides, the CDR3 is TGTGCCAGCAGTTCCCTGACAGGGGGAGGAAACACCATATATTTT. V gene TRBV27 combines with J gene TRBJ1-3; 9 bases agree with TRBD1. The CDR3 length is 15 residues. Trimming cost V 4 bases and J 4 bases; bases outside gene matches: 5. Germline CDR1 MNHEY, CDR2 SMNVEV (reference sequence).

Only a few counts were recorded for this clone. This chain links TRBV27 with TRBJ2-7, with D hard to call. Trimming shortened V by 3 bases and J by 7 bases, and 13 bases separated the two germline ends. Germline V gene data show CDR1 as MNHEY and CDR2 as SMNVEV (reference sequence). The CDR3 totals 13 residues. Written as DNA, the CDR3 is TGTGCCAGCAGTTTTTATGGGTTGGGTGAGCAGTACTTC. It codes for CASSFYGLGEQYF.

The gene calls are TRBV5-4 and TRBJ2-1, with 13 bases lining up with TRBD2. The CDR3 has 17 amino acids. V gave up 3 bases and J gave up 7 bases; unmatched junction bases: 10. Per the germline V gene, CDR1 is SGHNT and CDR2 is YYREEE (reference sequence). CDR3: CASSSRLAGGPWNEQFF. The CDR3 bases are TGTGCCAGCAGCTCGAGACTAGCGGGAGGCCCTTGGAATGAGCAGTTCTTC.

V and J are TRBV28 and TRBJ1-2, with 10 bases identical to TRBD1. Germline V gene data show CDR1 as MDHEN and CDR2 as SYDVKM. CDR3 length: 13 amino acids. With 9 bases clipped from V and 8 bases from J, the junction kept 9 bases outside the gene matches. The DNA for the CDR3 is TGTGCCAGGGGTCGTCGGGACAGGGGCGGCTACACCTTC. It encodes CARGRRDRGGYTF.

This rearrangement joins TRBV4-2 to TRBJ2-7, with TRBD2 matching 8 bases. The CDR3 loop spans 20 amino acids. Trimming at V came to 2 bases and at J to 0 bases, leaving 18 bases not matched to a gene. Germline assignment: CDR1 LGHNA and CDR2 YNFKEQ. Here the CDR3 reads CASSQLSGFTAGGRSYEQYF. CDR3 DNA: TGTGCCAGCAGCCAACTTAGTGGGTTTACGGCGGGAGGCCGCTCCTACGAGCAGTACTTC.

The V call is TRBV11-2, the J call TRBJ1-2; 7 bases fit TRBD1. The CDR3 contains 16 residues. Trimming took 4 bases from V and 7 from J; bases not matched to a gene: 15. Germline lookup yields CDR1 SGHAT and CDR2 FQNNGV. CDR3 loop: CASSSPRRGGKFGYTF. The CDR3, as DNA: TGTGCCAGCAGCTCTCCAAGGAGAGGGGGCAAATTTGGCTACACCTTC.

The rearrangement joins TRBV5-1 to TRBJ2-7, with 9 bases lining up with TRBD2. Germline V gives CDR1 SGHRS, CDR2 YFSETQ. The length of the CDR3 is 16 residues. V trimming: 1 base; J trimming: 3 bases; junction bases outside the gene matches: 8. CDR3 sequence (DNA): TGCGCCAGCAGCTTGTGGTTAGCGGGAGAGGTCTACGAGCAGTACTTC. Its translation: CASSLWLAGEVYEQYF.

The chain couples TRBV23-1 to TRBJ2-2, with D unclear. TRBV23-1 is classed as an ORF, of uncertain function. The ends were cut back, 4 bases at V and 6 bases at J, with 9 bases in the middle. This CDR3 has 13 amino acids. The CDR3: CASSPGNAGELFF. The CDR3 nucleotides read TGCGCCAGCAGTCCCGGTAACGCCGGGGAGCTGTTTTTT.

The chain recombines TRBV18 with TRBJ1-2; D is unclear. Germline assignment: CDR1 KGHSH and CDR2 LQKENI. Deletions cut 3 bases from V and 3 bases from J, with 17 bases between. This CDR3 is 16 amino acids long. CDR3 DNA: TGTGCCAGCTCACCCGCAGCTCGCCGAGTCGACTATGGCTACACCTTC. Residues: CASSPAARRVDYGYTF.

The chain combines TRBV5-4 with TRBJ2-4; 8 bases are a match to TRBD2. J gave up 0 bases and V 3 bases, and 5 bases lay outside the gene matches. Germline CDR1 SGHNT, CDR2 YYREEE (reference sequence). CDR3 length: 16 residues. The CDR3 is CASSSERERAKNIQYF. As DNA, the CDR3 is TGTGCCAGCAGCTCAGAGCGGGAGAGAGCCAAAAACATTCAGTACTTC.

The genes are TRBV7-8 and TRBJ2-7; tentatively, D is TRBD1 (5 bases). In germline, CDR1 is SGHVS, CDR2 FQNEAQ. Trimming took 2 bases from V and 7 from J, leaving 15 bases between them. There are 14 residues in the CDR3. CDR3: CASSLRTGPFEQYF. The CDR3 DNA reads TGTGCCAGCAGCTTACGAACAGGCCCTTTTGAGCAGTACTTC. The full variable domain, in which reference TRBV7-8 and TRBJ2-7 provide the parts outside the CDR3, is GAGVSQSPRYKVAKRGQDVALRCDPISGHVSLFWYQQALGQGPEFLTYFQNEAQLDKSGLPSDRFFAERPEGSVSTLKIQRTQQEDSAVYLCASSLRTGPFEQYFGPGTRLTVT.

The chain's CDR3 is CASRWTSGLTDTQYF. CDR3 DNA sequence: TGTGCCAGCAGATGGACTAGCGGTCTCACAGATACGCAGTATTTT. V is TRBV7-9 and J is TRBJ2-3; 10 bases map to TRBD2. V lost 6 bases to trimming and J lost 2 bases; unmatched junction nucleotides: 5. This CDR3 comprises 15 residues. CDR1 is SEHNR, CDR2 FQNEAQ, per germline (reference sequence).

V is TRBV5-5 and J is TRBJ1-5, with D perhaps matching TRBD1 (5 bases). Germline values: CDR1 SGHKS, CDR2 YYEKEE (reference sequence). Trimming pared 0 bases from V and 4 bases from J, leaving 8 bases between. This CDR3 has 14 amino acids. CDR3 bases: TGTGCCAGCAGCTTGGCGGGGCAGAATCAGCCCCAGCATTTT. Encoded protein: CASSLAGQNQPQHF.

The V call is TRBV5-6, the J call TRBJ1-1; D unresolved. Trimming took 2 bases from V and 3 from J, leaving 17 bases between them. From germline, CDR1 is SGHDT and CDR2 YYEEEE. The CDR3 spans 16 residues. CDR3 in amino acids: CASSFIDGRRDTEAFF. CDR3 in DNA: TGTGCCAGCAGCTTCATCGACGGCAGGAGGGACACTGAAGCTTTCTTT.

The J gene is TRBJ1-6, the V gene TRBV6-6; TRBD1 matches 7 bases. Germline V gives CDR1 MNHNY, CDR2 SVGAGI (reference sequence). The junction had 7 bases not matched to a gene; V was cut back by 5 bases and J by 6 bases. There are 15 residues in the CDR3. CDR3: CASSPRQGFNSPLHF. CDR3 sequence (DNA): TGTGCCAGCAGTCCCAGACAGGGATTTAATTCACCCCTCCACTTT.

This sequence joins TRBV5-4 and TRBJ2-3, with a possible D match to TRBD2 (5 bases). Germline CDR1 is SGHNT and CDR2 is YYREEE (reference sequence). The CDR3 contains 14 residues. V dropped 3 bases and J dropped 6 bases, with 14 bases sitting between them. The CDR3 DNA reads as TGTGCCAGCAGCTCCTACGGACTCGGGGATACGCAGTATTTT. Translated: CASSSYGLGDTQYF.

The chain is built from TRBV4-2 and TRBJ2-7; D is unresolved. The V gene's germline CDR1 is LGHNA and CDR2 YNFKEQ. The CDR3 loop spans 14 amino acids. V was pared by 0 bases and J by 3 bases, with 9 bases between. In DNA, the CDR3 is TGTGCCAGCAGCCAAGATTCCGGCTACTACGAGCAGTACTTC. It specifies CASSQDSGYYEQYF.

J is TRBJ2-5 and V is TRBV6-6; the match to TRBD2 covers 9 bases. J lost 1 base, V lost 5 bases, and 5 bases had no gene match. This CDR3 region has 15 residues. From germline, CDR1 is MNHNY and CDR2 SVGAGI (reference sequence). This chain's CDR3 is CASSPPSGIQETQYF. The CDR3 DNA sequence: TGTGCCAGCAGTCCCCCTAGCGGGATCCAAGAGACCCAGTACTTC.

The chain employs TRBV7-8 and TRBJ2-1; 8 nucleotides agree with TRBD2. Germline CDR1 is SGHVS and CDR2 is FQNEAQ. Trimming removed 6 bases from V and 7 bases from J; junction bases left unmatched: 11. This CDR3 has 15 amino acids. CDR3 residues: CASRWAAGEPNEQFF. DNA for the CDR3: TGTGCCAGCAGATGGGCAGCGGGGGAACCTAATGAGCAGTTCTTC.

The J gene is TRBJ2-6, the V gene TRBV9; possibly TRBD1 for D (6 bases). The CDR3 extends over 14 amino acids. Between the trimmed V and J ends, which lost 0 bases and 10 bases, there was a span of 11 bases. CDR1 and CDR2 from the germline V gene are SGDLS and YYNGEE. CDR3 in amino acids: CASSVETGQNVLTF. CDR3 DNA: TGTGCCAGCAGCGTAGAGACAGGACAGAACGTCCTGACTTTC.

The chain is built from TRBV7-2 and TRBJ1-4; a weak D match, TRBD1 (5 bases). This CDR3 spans 14 amino acids. Germline V gene sequence: CDR1 SGHTA, CDR2 FQGNSA. V was pared by 5 bases and J by 5 bases, with 12 bases between. CDR3 in DNA: TGTGCCAGCAGCGCATACGGGGCCAATGAAAAACTGTTTTTT. It codes for CASSAYGANEKLFF.